The table lists the clone carrying this T cell receptor beta chain with a count of one. Its antigen is not identified. These data are taken from a study of cytomegalovirus exposure and HLA in healthy donors. This PCR relied on a set of 60 Vbeta primers and 13 Jbeta primers. TCRdb's copy holds only in-frame clones and misses some; the assay was immunoSEQ multiplex PCR. The sample has fewer than 200,000 clones, 80% seen once; the top ten hold roughly 4.7%. Broader study findings: Sequencing depth roughly uniform across donors was assumed in presence/absence analyses. Later genetic work tied a missense DCLRE1C variant to beta-chain V and J trimming.

Healthy bone marrow donors made up the cohort. Germline loops: CDR1 SEHNR, CDR2 FQNEAQ (reference sequence). The CDR3 totals 14 residues. V was shortened by 3 bases and J by 1 base, with 6 bases between the two germline ends. The chain uses TRBV7-9 and TRBJ2-2; D might be TRBD2 (5 bases). This sequence was found in a man aged 25 to 45 in good health and CMV-seronegative. Sequencing input: PBMCs. Written as DNA, the CDR3 is TGTGCCAGCAGCTTTGGAGGGAACACCGGGGAGCTGTTTTTT. Translation gives CASSFGGNTGELFF.